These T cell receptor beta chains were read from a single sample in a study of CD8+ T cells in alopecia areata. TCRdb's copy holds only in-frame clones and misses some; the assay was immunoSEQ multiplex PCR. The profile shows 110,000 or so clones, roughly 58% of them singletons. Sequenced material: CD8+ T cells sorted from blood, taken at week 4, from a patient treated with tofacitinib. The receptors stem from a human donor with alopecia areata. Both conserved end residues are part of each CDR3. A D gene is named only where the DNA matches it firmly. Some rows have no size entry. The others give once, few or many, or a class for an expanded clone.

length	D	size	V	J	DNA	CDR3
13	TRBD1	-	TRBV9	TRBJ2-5	TGTGCCAGCAGCGTCCGGGACAGCGAGACCCAGTACTTC	CASSVRDSETQYF
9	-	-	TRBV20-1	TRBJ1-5	TGCACACTGGAGGGGCCCCAGCATTTT	CTLEGPQHF
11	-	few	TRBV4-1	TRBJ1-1	TGCGCCAGCAGCCAAAACACTGAAGCTTTCTTT	CASSQNTEAFF
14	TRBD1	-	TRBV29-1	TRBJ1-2	TGCAGCGTTGGGATGGACAGGGTCGGCTATGGCTACACCTTC	CSVGMDRVGYGYTF
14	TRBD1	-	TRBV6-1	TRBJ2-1	TGTGCCAGCAGTCAAGGGGGCGCGTGGAATGAGCAGTTCTTC	CASSQGGAWNEQFF
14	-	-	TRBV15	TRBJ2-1	TGTGCCACCAGCAGAGATCCCGCGGGCAATGAGCAGTTCTTC	CATSRDPAGNEQFF
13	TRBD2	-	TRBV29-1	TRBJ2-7	TGCAGCGTTGGCGGGGGGGACTCCTACGAGCAGTACTTC	CSVGGGDSYEQYF
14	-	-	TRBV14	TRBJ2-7	TGTGCCAGCCCCACTAAGGGGGGGCCGGGGGAGCAGTACTTC	CASPTKGGPGEQYF
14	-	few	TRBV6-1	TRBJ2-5	TGTGCCAGCGGACGAGCCCCGTACCAAGAGACCCAGTACTTC	CASGRAPYQETQYF
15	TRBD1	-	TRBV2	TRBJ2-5	TGTGCCATCCAGGGGGATATTGGGGCTCTTGAGACCCAGTACTTC	CAIQGDIGALETQYF
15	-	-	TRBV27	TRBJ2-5	TGTGCCAGCACTATGGCCTTGGGGGCTGACGAGACCCAGTACTTC	CASTMALGADETQYF
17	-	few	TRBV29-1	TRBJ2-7	TGCAGCGTCCGGACAATATTACGGGGGGCAGCTTCCTACGAGCAGTACTTC	CSVRTILRGAASYEQYF
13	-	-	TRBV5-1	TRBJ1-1	TGCGCCAGCAGCTTGGGATCGGGGGCTGAAGCTTTCTTT	CASSLGSGAEAFF
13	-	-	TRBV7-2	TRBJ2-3	TGTGCCAGCAGCTTAGTGGGGGCAGATACGCAGTATTTT	CASSLVGADTQYF
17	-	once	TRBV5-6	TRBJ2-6	TGTGCCAGCAGCTTGGGGACAGTAAGCTCTGGGGCCAACGTCCTGACTTTC	CASSLGTVSSGANVLTF
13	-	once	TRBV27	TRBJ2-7	TGTGCCAGCAGTCTCAGAGGGCTTTACGAGCAGTACTTC	CASSLRGLYEQYF
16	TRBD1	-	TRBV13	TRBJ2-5	TGTGCCAGCAGCATCGGGACAGGGGGCAAGGTAGAGACCCAGTACTTC	CASSIGTGGKVETQYF
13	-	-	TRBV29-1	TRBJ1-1	TGCAGCGCTGTGGACTGGCTAATGACTGAAGCTTTCTTT	CSAVDWLMTEAFF
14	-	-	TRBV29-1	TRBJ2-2	TGCAGCGTTGTTTCGTCTTGGGGTCCCGGGGAGCTGTTTTTT	CSVVSSWGPGELFF
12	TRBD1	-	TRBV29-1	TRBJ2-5	TGCAGCGTCCGGACAGGGCAAGAGACCCAGTACTTC	CSVRTGQETQYF
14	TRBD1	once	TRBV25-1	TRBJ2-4	TGTGCCAGCAGTGAAGAGGGGGCGGGAAACATTCAGTACTTC	CASSEEGAGNIQYF
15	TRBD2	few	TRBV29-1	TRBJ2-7	TGCAGCGTTGAAGAGTCAGCGGGGGGCATCGACGAGCAGTACTTC	CSVEESAGGIDEQYF
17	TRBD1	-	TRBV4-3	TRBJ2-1	TGCGCCAGCAGCCTCGAATCGGACAGGGGGCCGGTCAATGAGCAGTTCTTC	CASSLESDRGPVNEQFF
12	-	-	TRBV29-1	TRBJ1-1	TGCAGCGGACAACAATTGAACACTGAAGCTTTCTTT	CSGQQLNTEAFF
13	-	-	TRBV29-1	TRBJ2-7	TGCAGCGTTGGAACGGGACACACCTACGAGCAGTACTTC	CSVGTGHTYEQYF
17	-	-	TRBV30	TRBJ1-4	TGTGCCTGGAGTGGACTCGACAGGCCCGCAACTAATGAAAAACTGTTTTTT	CAWSGLDRPATNEKLFF
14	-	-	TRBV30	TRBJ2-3	TGTGCCTGGAGTGATGGGCAGGGGACAGATACGCAGTATTTT	CAWSDGQGTDTQYF
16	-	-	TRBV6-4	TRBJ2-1	TGTGCCAGCGGCCCGGTCGGGGGGCTACCCTACAATGAGCAGTTCTTC	CASGPVGGLPYNEQFF
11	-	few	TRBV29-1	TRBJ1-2	TGCAGCGTTGAGGAGCTTTATGGCTACACCTTC	CSVEELYGYTF
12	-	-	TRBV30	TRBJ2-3	TGTGCCTGGAAAGGCTTGACAGATACGCAGTATTTT	CAWKGLTDTQYF
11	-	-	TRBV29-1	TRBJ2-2	TGCAGCGTTGGGTACACCGGGGAGCTGTTTTTT	CSVGYTGELFF
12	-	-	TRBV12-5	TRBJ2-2	TGTGCTAGTGGGAGTCTCACCGGGGAGCTGTTTTTT	CASGSLTGELFF
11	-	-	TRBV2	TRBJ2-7	TGTGCCAGCAGTGTGGGTTACGAGCAGTACTTC	CASSVGYEQYF
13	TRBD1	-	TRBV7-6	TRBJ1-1	TGTGCCAGCACGACAGGGGGGAACGCCGAAGCTTTCTTT	CASTTGGNAEAFF
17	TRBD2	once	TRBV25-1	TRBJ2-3	TGTGCCAGCAGTGAATATCCACGGGGGGAACGCACAGATACGCAGTATTTT	CASSEYPRGERTDTQYF
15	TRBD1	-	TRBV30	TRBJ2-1	TGTGCCTGGGACCTCGGGACAGGGCCTTACAATGAGCAGTTCTTC	CAWDLGTGPYNEQFF
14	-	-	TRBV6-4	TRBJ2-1	TGTGCCAGCAGTCCAGGGATGGACTACAATGAGCAGTTCTTC	CASSPGMDYNEQFF
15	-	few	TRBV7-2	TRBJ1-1	TGTGCCAGCAGCTTTGGGGAATCTGCTGACACTGAAGCTTTCTTT	CASSFGESADTEAFF
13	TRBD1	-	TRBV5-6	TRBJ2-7	TGTGCCAGCAGGGGGACAGGAACCTACGAGCAGTACTTC	CASRGTGTYEQYF
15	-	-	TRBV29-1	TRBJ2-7	TGCAGCGACCACCCCTCCGGGCCAAGCTCCTACGAGCAGTACTTC	CSDHPSGPSSYEQYF
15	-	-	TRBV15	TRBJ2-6	TGTGCCACCAGCACCGACAGGTTCGGGGCCAACGTCCTGACTTTC	CATSTDRFGANVLTF
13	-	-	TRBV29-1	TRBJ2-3	TGCAGCACCCCTGAAGGGGTCATAGATACGCAGTATTTT	CSTPEGVIDTQYF
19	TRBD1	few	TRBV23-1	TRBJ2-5	TGCGCCAGCAGTCAATTTCGACAAGGCTGGACAGGGGGTTTGGAGACCCAGTACTTC	CASSQFRQGWTGGLETQYF
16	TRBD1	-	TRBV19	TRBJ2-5	TGTGCCAGTAGCCCGACAGGGCAAACGGCAGGAGAGACCCAGTACTTC	CASSPTGQTAGETQYF
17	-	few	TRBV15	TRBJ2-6	TGTGCCACCAGCAGTTGGGGGGCTTTCTCTGGGGCCAACGTCCTGACTTTC	CATSSWGAFSGANVLTF
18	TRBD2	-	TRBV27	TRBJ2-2	TGTGCCAGCAGTTTAGCGGCTAGCGGGGGGGCAGTCTTCGGGGAGCTGTTTTTT	CASSLAASGGAVFGELFF
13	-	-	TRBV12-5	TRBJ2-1	TGTGCCAGTGAGGGTACGTCCTACAATGAGCAGTTCTTC	CASEGTSYNEQFF
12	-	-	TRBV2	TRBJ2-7	TGTGCCAGCCGGTGGATCATTCCCGAGCAGTACTTC	CASRWIIPEQYF
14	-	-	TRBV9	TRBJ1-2	TGTGCCAGCAGCGTGGGTTCAGCTTACTATGGCTACACCTTC	CASSVGSAYYGYTF
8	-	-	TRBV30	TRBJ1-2	TGTGCCTTTCACCCCTACACCTTC	CAFHPYTF